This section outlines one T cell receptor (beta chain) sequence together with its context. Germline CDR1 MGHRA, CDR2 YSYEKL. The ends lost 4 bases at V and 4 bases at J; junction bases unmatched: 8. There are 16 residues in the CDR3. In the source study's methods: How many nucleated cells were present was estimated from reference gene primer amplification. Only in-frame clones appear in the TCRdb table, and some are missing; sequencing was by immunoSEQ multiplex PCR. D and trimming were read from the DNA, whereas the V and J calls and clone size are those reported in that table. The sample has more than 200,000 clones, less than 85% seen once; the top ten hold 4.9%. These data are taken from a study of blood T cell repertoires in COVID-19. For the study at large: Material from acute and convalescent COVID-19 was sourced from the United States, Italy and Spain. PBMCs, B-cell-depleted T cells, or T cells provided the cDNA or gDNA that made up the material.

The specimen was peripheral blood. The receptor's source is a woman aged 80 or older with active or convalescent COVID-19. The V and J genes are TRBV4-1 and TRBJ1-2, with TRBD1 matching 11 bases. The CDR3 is CASSLIGGQGVYGYTF. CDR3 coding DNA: TGCGCCAGCAGCCTCATCGGGGGACAGGGGGTCTATGGCTACACCTTC.